This T cell receptor (beta chain) was sequenced in a study of blood T cell repertoires in COVID-19. Individuals drawn from under 30 US areas were roughly 18 to 95 years old. Germline assignment: CDR1 GTSNPN and CDR2 SVGIG (reference sequence). The CDR3 spans 13 residues. Worth noting for this clone: Compared with germline, one end of the junction differs, possibly owing to a read error.

Clones were read by immunoSEQ multiplex PCR, and TCRdb kept only the in-frame ones, dropping some. The table records around 250,000 clones, about 90% of them present only once. This clonotype originated in a human donor in a cohort exposed to, infected with or recovered from COVID-19 (not recorded which). The donor label of this sample is uncertain. Material for sequencing was PBMCs or T cells enriched from blood (not recorded which). The chain recombines TRBV30 with TRBJ1-6; TRBD1 agrees at 7 bases. Here the CDR3 DNA reads TGTGCCGGGAGGGGGCTTTACGGTTCACCCCTCCACTTT. Translating it yields CAGRGLYGSPLHF.